The source of this TCR beta chain is a study of T cell repertoires and HLA-DP antigens. Study information: The donors, ranging 18-to-29 to 60-to-69 years, included a couple of males and one female.

A remark on this clone: No antigen is known for it.

Deep-resolution sequencing targeted 150,000 to 200,000 T cell genomes in pre-culture CD4+ samples. Repertoires were generated with immunoSEQ multiplex PCR, while TCRdb's copy carries only in-frame clones and drops some. This table has around 100,000 clones, about 91% appearing once. Study outcomes and limitations: Average cumulative frequency of previously undetected clones was roughly 34% against one allele and less than 60% against the other. No separate analysis of naive versus memory CD4+ cells was done.

Germline CDR1 ENHRY, CDR2 SYGVKD. The V segment lost 4 bases and the J segment 1 base; nucleotides outside the gene matches: 3. This CDR3 contains 14 residues. This clonotype was obtained from a woman between 18 and 30 years old in good health and CMV-seronegative. Sequencing used CD4+ T cells from PBMCs. The chain employs TRBV10-3 and TRBJ2-7; TRBD1 agrees at 8 bases. The CDR3 loop reads CAISGTGYSYEQYV. The CDR3 coding sequence is TGTGCCATCAGTGGGACAGGGTATTCCTACGAGCAGTACGTC.